Presented here are 21 T cell receptor beta chains from one specimen sequenced in a study of T cell clusters in autoimmune cytopenias. Each sample's input was 250 ng genomic DNA, 35,000 to 40,000 genome equivalents. Multiplex touch-down PCR amplified TRB using TRB-A and TRB-B pools in one tube. TCRdb re-called the multiplex PCR reads and gives one entry per CDR3 protein, without DNA. The table counts 7,000 to 9,000 distinct CDR3 sequences; roughly a third lies in the top ten. These data also formed part of another study, on T cell repertoires in aging, cancer and after chemotherapy.

Specimen: peripheral blood. These receptors all come from a human donor with an autoimmune cytopenia or autoimmune hepatitis (not recorded which).

The chain uses TRBV5-1 and TRBJ1-3. CDR1 and CDR2 from the germline V gene are SGHRS and YFSETQ. The CDR3 has 16 residues. CDR3 amino acids: CASSLAGPSSGNTIYF.

This chain joins TRBV7-9 and TRBJ1-1; TCRdb designates TRBD1, a call that cannot be tested without DNA. The germline gives CDR1 SEHNR, CDR2 FQNEAQ (reference sequence). There are 18 residues in the CDR3. The CDR3 loop reads CASSLAGGSLVRNTEAFF. Supplemented by reference TRBV7-9 and TRBJ1-1, the full variable domain reads DTGVSQNPRHKITKRGQNVTFRCDPISEHNRLYWYRQTLGQGPEFLTYFQNEAQLEKSRLLSDRFSAERPKGSFSTLEIQRTEQGDSAMYLCASSLAGGSLVRNTEAFFGQGTRLTVV.

V usage is TRBV5-1 and J usage is TRBJ1-2. Germline V gene sequence: CDR1 SGHRS, CDR2 YFSETQ. CDR3 length: 14 amino acids. The CDR3 loop is CASSLEAVSGGYTF. Variable domain in full (rest from reference TRBV5-1 and TRBJ1-2): KAGVTQTPRYLIKTRGQQVTLSCSPISGHRSVSWYQQTPGQGLQFLFEYFSETQRNKGNFPGRFSGRQFSNSRSEMNVSTLELGDSALYLCASSLEAVSGGYTFGSGTRLTVV.

The gene calls are TRBV7-9 and TRBJ1-2; TCRdb proposes TRBD1, but this gene call is untestable without DNA. The CDR3 runs 16 residues. In germline, CDR1 is SEHNR, CDR2 FQNEAQ (reference sequence). CDR3 region: CASSPRDKSSNYGYTF.

The rearrangement joins TRBV6-4 to TRBJ2-1; the D call of TRBD2 rests on TCRdb alone, since no DNA is present to check it. Germline V gene sequence: CDR1 MRHNA, CDR2 SNTAGT. The CDR3 length is 15 residues. CDR3 amino acids: CASSLSSGMGNEQFF.

Judged by frequency, this clonotype is medium-sized. V usage is TRBV7-3 and J usage is TRBJ2-5. The CDR3 covers 15 residues. CDR1 and CDR2 (germline): SGHTA, FQGTGA. CDR3 region: CASSLRGSFEETQYF.

The chain recombines TRBV5-1 with TRBJ1-2. The CDR3 extends over 14 amino acids. Per germline, CDR1 SGHRS and CDR2 YFSETQ. CDR3 in amino acids: CASSLDSQNYGYTF.

Judged by frequency, this clonotype is medium-sized (0.01 to 0.1%). The V call is TRBV20-1, the J call TRBJ2-2; TCRdb outputs TRBD2, but without DNA this stays unchecked. CDR1 and CDR2 (germline): DFQATT, SNEGSKA (reference sequence). The CDR3 has 16 amino acids. CDR3 amino acids: CSASSVSGGSAGELFF.

The CDR3 region is CASSSLGRNEQFF. The gene calls are TRBV19 and TRBJ2-1. Germline-derived CDR1 and CDR2 are LNHDA and SQIVND (reference sequence). The CDR3 has 13 amino acids.

The rearrangement joins TRBV12-3 or TRBV12-4 to TRBJ1-1. The CDR3 is 15 amino acids. The CDR3 protein is CASSLGGELNTEAFF.

This chain uses TRBV20-1 with TRBJ2-2; as DNA is missing, the TRBD1 call by TCRdb cannot be tested. Looked up from germline, CDR1 is DFQATT and CDR2 is SNEGSKA (reference sequence). There are 15 residues in the CDR3. The CDR3 loop is CSARVAGGGTGELFF.

The chain is built from TRBV5-1 and TRBJ2-5. Germline V CDR1 and CDR2: SGHRS, YFSETQ. CDR3 length equals 14 residues. CDR3 residues: CASSLGRSEETQYF.

This clonotype is labeled medium-sized based on frequency. V gene TRBV5-4 combines with J gene TRBJ1-6. In germline, CDR1 is SGHNT, CDR2 YYREEE (reference sequence). The CDR3 is 13 amino acids. CDR3 residues: CASSLDPNSPLHF.

The genes are TRBV12-3 or TRBV12-4 and TRBJ2-2. The CDR3 consists of 14 residues. The CDR3 loop reads CATRRGYRSGELFF.

This clonotype registers medium-sized (0.01 to 0.1%) by frequency. The chain combines TRBV4-2 with TRBJ2-2; TCRdb picks TRBD1, but there is no DNA to check that call. There are 15 residues in the CDR3. Germline CDR1 and CDR2: LGHNA and YNFKEQ. This CDR3 reads CASSQNQGASGELFF.

The V gene is TRBV12-3 or TRBV12-4, the J gene TRBJ2-2; there is no DNA to check the TCRdb D call of TRBD1. This CDR3 region has 16 residues. CDR3 sequence: CASSLPGTGGSGELFF.

V gene TRBV11-1 combines with J gene TRBJ2-3; there is no DNA to check the TCRdb D call of TRBD1. This CDR3 comprises 12 residues. CDR1 and CDR2 (germline): SGHAT, FQDESV (reference sequence). Here the CDR3 reads CAASGRGDTQYF.

The chain uses TRBV7-6 and TRBJ1-3; with no DNA, the TCRdb D assignment of TRBD1 cannot be verified. Looked up from germline, CDR1 is SGHVS and CDR2 is FNYEAQ. The CDR3 runs to 16 residues. This CDR3 is CASSLEGAGAGNTIYF.

The V gene is TRBV24-1, the J gene TRBJ2-3; no DNA is available, so the TRBD1 call from TCRdb remains unchecked. Germline values: CDR1 KGHDR, CDR2 SFDVKD. The CDR3 length is 16 residues. The CDR3 sequence is CATSDPNGQGTDTQYF.

Considering frequency, this clonotype is medium-sized. The genes are TRBV12-3 or TRBV12-4 and TRBJ1-6; without DNA, the TCRdb call of TRBD1 cannot be checked. The CDR3 has 12 residues. The CDR3 here is CASGRADSPLHF.

This chain's CDR3 is CASSEFQGAPYGYTF. The chain joins TRBV6-1 to TRBJ1-2; the D call of TRBD1 rests on TCRdb alone, since no DNA is present to check it. Germline values: CDR1 MNHNS, CDR2 SASEGT. The CDR3 spans 15 residues.